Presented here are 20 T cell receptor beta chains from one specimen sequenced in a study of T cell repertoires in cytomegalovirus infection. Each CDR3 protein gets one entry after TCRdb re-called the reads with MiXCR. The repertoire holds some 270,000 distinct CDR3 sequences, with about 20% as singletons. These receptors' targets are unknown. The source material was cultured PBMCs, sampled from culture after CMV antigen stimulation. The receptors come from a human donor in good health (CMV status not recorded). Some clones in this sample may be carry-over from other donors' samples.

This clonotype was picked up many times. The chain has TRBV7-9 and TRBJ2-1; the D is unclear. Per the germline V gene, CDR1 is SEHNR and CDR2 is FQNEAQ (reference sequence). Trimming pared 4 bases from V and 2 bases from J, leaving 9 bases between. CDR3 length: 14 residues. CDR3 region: CASSYQATYNEQFF. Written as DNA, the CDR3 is TGTGCCAGCAGCTACCAGGCTACCTACAATGAGCAGTTCTTC. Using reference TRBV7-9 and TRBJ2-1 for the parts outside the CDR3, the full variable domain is DTGVSQNPRHKITKRGQNVTFRCDPISEHNRLYWYRQTLGQGPEFLTYFQNEAQLEKSRLLSDRFSAERPKGSFSTLEIQRTEQGDSAMYLCASSYQATYNEQFFGPGTRLTVL.

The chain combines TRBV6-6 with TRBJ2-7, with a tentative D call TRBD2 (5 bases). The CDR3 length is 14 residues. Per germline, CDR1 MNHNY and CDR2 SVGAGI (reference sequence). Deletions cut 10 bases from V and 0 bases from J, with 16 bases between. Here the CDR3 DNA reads TGTGCCACCCGGCGGTCAGCGGACTCCTACGAGCAGTACGTC. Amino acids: CATRRSADSYEQYV.

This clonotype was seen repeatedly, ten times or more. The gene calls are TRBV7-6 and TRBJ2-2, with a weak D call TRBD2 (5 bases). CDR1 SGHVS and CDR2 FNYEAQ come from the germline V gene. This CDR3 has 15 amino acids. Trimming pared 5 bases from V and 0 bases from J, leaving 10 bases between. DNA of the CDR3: TGTGCCAGCAGCCATAGCGACGCGAACACCGGGGAGCTGTTTTTT. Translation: CASSHSDANTGELFF.

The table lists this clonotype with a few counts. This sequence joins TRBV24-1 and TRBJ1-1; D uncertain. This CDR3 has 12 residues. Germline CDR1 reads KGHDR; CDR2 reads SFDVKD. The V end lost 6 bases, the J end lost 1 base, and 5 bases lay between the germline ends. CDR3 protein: CATSPGNTEAFF. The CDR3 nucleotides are TGTGCCACCAGTCCAGGGAACACTGAAGCTTTCTTT.

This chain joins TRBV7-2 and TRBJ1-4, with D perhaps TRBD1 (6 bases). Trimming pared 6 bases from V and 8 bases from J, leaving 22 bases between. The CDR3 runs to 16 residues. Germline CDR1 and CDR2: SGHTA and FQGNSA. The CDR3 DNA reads TGTGCCAGCAGTCGTACAGGGTTCCAGGTCGGAGAAAAACTGTTTTTT. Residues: CASSRTGFQVGEKLFF.

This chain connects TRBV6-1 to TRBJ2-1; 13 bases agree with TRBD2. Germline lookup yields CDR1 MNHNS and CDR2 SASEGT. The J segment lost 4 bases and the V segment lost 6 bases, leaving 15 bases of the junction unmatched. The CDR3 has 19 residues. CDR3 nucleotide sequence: TGTGCCAGCAGCCAAAGCTCCTGGACTAGCGGGAGCGGTTACAATGAGCAGTTCTTC. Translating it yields CASSQSSWTSGSGYNEQFF.

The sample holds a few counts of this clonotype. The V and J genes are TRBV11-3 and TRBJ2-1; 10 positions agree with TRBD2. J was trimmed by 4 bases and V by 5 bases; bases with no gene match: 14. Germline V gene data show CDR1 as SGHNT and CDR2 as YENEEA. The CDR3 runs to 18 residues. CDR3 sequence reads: CASSRVGLTSGRYNEQFF. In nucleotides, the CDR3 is TGTGCCAGCAGCCGTGTTGGGCTGACTAGCGGGCGATACAATGAGCAGTTCTTC.

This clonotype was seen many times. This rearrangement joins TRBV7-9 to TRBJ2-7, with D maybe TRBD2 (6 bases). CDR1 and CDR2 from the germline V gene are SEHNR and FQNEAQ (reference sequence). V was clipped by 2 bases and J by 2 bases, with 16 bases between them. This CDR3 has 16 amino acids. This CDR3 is CASSLFGGLDTYEQYF. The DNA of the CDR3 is TGTGCCAGCAGCTTATTTGGGGGGTTAGATACCTACGAGCAGTACTTC.

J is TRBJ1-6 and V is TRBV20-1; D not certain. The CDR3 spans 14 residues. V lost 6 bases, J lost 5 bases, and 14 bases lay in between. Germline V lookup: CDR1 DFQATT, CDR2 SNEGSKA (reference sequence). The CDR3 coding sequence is TGCAGTGCCGAGACCTACGTGGATAATTCACCCCTCCACTTT. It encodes CSAETYVDNSPLHF.

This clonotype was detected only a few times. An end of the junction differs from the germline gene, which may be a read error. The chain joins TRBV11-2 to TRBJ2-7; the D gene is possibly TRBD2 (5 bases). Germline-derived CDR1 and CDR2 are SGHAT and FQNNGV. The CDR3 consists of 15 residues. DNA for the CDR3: TGTGCCAGCACCTTAAATACTAGGTACGGAAACGAGCAGTACTTC. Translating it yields CASTLNTRYGNEQYF.

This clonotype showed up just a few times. The CDR3 sequence is CASSFRGAEGYTF. CDR3 sequence (DNA): TGTGCCAGCAGCTTTCGGGGCGCCGAGGGCTACACCTTC. V and J are TRBV11-2 and TRBJ1-2; TRBD1 is a possible D gene (5 bases). Trimming removed 3 bases from V and 8 bases from J, with 13 bases in between. The length of the CDR3 is 13 residues. CDR1 is SGHAT, CDR2 FQNNGV, per germline.

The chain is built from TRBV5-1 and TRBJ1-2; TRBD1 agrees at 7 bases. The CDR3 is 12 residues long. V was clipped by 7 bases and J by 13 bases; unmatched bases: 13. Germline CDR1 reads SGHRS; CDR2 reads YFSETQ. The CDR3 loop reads CASRDSTSVSTF. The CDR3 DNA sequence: TGCGCCAGCCGGGACAGCACTTCGGTATCCACCTTC.

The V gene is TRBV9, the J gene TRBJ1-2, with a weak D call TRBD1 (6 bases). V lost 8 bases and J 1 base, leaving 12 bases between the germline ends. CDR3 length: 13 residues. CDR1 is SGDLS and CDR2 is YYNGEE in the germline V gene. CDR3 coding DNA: TGTGCCAGTACGGGGGCAGTTAACTATGGCTACACCTTC. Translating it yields CASTGAVNYGYTF.

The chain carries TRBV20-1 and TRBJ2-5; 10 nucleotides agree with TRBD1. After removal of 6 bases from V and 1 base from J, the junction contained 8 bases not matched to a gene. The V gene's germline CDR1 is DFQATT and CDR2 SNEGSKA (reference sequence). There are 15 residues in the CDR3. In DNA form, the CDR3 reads TGCAGTGCAGCCGGGACAGGGGCCTCCCAAGAGACCCAGTACTTC. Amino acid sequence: CSAAGTGASQETQYF.

CDR3 residues: CASSYSIWGLSYEQYF. The CDR3 region has the DNA TGTGCCAGCAGTTACTCGATTTGGGGGCTTTCCTACGAGCAGTACTTC. This rearrangement joins TRBV6-2 or TRBV6-3 to TRBJ2-7, with D possibly TRBD1 on 6 matching bases. Deletions cut 0 bases from V and 1 base from J, with 13 bases between. CDR1 and CDR2 (germline): MNHEY, SVGEGT. The CDR3 is 16 residues long.

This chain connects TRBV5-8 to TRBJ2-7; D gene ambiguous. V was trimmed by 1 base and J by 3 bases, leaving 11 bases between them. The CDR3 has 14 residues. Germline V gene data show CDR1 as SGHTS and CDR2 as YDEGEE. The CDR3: CASSLHRSHYEQYV. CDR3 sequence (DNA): TGTGCCAGCAGCTTGCATCGAAGTCACTACGAGCAGTACGTC.

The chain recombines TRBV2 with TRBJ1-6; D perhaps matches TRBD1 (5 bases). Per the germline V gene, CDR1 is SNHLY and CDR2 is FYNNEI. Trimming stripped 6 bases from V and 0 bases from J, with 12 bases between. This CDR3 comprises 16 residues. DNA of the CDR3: TGTGCCAGCAGGGAGGGACCGAGCTCCTATAATTCACCCCTCCACTTT. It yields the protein CASREGPSSYNSPLHF.

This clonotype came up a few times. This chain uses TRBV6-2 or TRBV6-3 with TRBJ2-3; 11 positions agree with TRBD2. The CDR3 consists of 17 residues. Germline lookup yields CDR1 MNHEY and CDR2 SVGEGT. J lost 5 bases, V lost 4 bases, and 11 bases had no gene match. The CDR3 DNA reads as TGTGCCAGCAGTTCACTACTAGCGGGAGTCGTTGAAGATACGCAGTATTTT. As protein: CASSSLLAGVVEDTQYF.

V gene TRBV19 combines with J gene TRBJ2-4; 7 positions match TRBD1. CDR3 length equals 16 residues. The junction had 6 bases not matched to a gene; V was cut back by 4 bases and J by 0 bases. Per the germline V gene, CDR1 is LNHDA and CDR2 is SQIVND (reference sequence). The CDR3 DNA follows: TGTGCCAGTAGTACGCGGACAGGCATAGCCAAAAACATTCAGTACTTC. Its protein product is CASSTRTGIAKNIQYF.

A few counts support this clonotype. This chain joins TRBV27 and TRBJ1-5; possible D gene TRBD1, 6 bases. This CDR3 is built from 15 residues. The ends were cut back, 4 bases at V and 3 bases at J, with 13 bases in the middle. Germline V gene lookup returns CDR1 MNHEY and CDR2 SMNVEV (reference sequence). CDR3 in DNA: TGTGCCAGCAGTTGGCAGGGGAGCCACAATCAGCCCCAGCATTTT. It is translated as CASSWQGSHNQPQHF.